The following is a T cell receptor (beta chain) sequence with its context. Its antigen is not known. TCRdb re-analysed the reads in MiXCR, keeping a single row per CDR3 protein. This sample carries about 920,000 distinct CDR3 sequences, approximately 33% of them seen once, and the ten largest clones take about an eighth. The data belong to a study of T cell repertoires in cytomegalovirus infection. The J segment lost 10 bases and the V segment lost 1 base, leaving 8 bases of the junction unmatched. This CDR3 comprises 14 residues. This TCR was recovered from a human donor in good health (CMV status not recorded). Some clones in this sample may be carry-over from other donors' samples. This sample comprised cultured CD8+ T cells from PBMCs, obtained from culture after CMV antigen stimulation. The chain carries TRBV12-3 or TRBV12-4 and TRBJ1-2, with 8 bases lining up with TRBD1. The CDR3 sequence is CASSLGQGALDYTF. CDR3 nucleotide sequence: TGTGCCAGCAGTTTAGGTCAGGGGGCGCTCGACTACACCTTC.